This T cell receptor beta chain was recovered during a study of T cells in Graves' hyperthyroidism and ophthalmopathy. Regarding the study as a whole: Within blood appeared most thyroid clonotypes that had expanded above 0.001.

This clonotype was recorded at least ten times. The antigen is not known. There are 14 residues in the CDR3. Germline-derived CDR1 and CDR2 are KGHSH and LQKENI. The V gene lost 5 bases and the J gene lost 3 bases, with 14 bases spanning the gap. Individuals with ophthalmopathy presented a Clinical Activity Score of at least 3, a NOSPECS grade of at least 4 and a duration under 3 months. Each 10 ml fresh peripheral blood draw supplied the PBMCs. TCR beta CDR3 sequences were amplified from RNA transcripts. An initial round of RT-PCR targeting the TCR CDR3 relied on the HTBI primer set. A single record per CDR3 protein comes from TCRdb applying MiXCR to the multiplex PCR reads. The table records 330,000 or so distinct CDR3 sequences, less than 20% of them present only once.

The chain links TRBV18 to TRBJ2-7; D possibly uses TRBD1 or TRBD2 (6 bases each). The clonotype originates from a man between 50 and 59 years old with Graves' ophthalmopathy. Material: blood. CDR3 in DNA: TGTGCCAGCTCATCGGTGGAGGGGGACTACGAGCAGTACTTC. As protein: CASSSVEGDYEQYF.